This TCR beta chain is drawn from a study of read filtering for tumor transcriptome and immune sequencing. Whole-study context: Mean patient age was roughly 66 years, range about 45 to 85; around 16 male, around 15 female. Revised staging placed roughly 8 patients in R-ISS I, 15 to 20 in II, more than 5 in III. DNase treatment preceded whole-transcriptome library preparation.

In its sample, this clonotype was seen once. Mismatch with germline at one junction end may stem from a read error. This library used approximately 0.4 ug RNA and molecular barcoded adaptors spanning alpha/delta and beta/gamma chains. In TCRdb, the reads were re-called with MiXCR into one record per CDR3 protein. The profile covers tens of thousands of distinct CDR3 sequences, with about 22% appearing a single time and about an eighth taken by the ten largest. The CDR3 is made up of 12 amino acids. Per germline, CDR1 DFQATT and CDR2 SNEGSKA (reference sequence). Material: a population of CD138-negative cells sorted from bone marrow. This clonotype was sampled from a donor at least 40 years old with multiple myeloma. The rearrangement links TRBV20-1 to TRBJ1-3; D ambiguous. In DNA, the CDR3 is TGCAGTGCTTCGAGCTCTGGAGACACCATATATTTT. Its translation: CSASSSGDTIYF.